This TCR beta chain was retrieved from a study of blood T cells in healthy people across ages. A second PCR of roughly 7 to 11 cycles used a sample-barcoded 5' primer and a J-beta primer mix. Tags on each cDNA molecule came from a template-switch adaptor with 12 random nucleotides. TCRdb itself ran the 5' RACE reads through MiXCR, one entry per CDR3 protein. The profile shows 450,000 to 700,000 distinct CDR3 sequences, 25% to 30% of them singletons. The CDR3 totals 16 residues. The V gene lost 1 base and the J gene lost 5 bases, with 15 bases spanning the gap. CDR1 SEHNR and CDR2 FQNEAQ come from the germline V gene (reference sequence).

This TCR was recovered from a woman in her 70s in good health. Sequenced: blood. The rearrangement uses TRBV7-9 and TRBJ2-1; no clear D gene. DNA for the CDR3: TGTGCCAGCAGCTTAGAGGCAGGAACTTGGGACAATGAGCAGTTCTTC. Its translation is CASSLEAGTWDNEQFF. Combining the CDR3 with reference TRBV7-9 and TRBJ2-1 gives the whole variable domain DTGVSQNPRHKITKRGQNVTFRCDPISEHNRLYWYRQTLGQGPEFLTYFQNEAQLEKSRLLSDRFSAERPKGSFSTLEIQRTEQGDSAMYLCASSLEAGTWDNEQFFGPGTRLTVL.